These 20 T cell receptor beta chains came from one sample sequenced in a study of Ad26.COV2.S vaccination and SARS-CoV-2 variants. Treatment given: around 19 received Ad26.COV2.S at low or high dose, single or two shots; about 5 received placebo; per-sample allocation not given. The samples date from day 63 after the first vaccine or placebo injection. TCRdb keeps only in-frame clones here, not all; method: immunoSEQ multiplex PCR. The data contain around 250,000 clones, about 83% of them singletons. Sequencing used peripheral blood, obtained in a trial of Ad26.COV2.S vaccine versus placebo. The receptors were sampled from a person between 18 and 59 years old who received the Ad26.COV2.S COVID-19 vaccine or a placebo.

This clone was counted a few times. V is TRBV4-2 and J is TRBJ1-6, with D possibly TRBD1 on 6 matching bases. Germline V CDR1 and CDR2: LGHNA, YNFKEQ. The CDR3 runs 16 residues. V shed 3 bases and J shed 6 bases, with 15 bases lying between them. CDR3 region: CASSHSRGLRNSPLHF. CDR3 nucleotides: TGTGCCAGCAGCCATAGCAGGGGATTACGTAATTCACCCCTCCACTTT.

This clone was picked up a small number of times. This chain joins TRBV7-2 and TRBJ1-2; D is uncertain. There are 12 residues in the CDR3. With 0 bases removed from V and 4 bases from J, the gap between germline ends came to 3 bases. Per germline, CDR1 SGHTA and CDR2 FQGNSA. CDR3 sequence: CASSLASYGYTF. The CDR3 coding sequence is TGTGCCAGCAGCTTAGCAAGCTATGGCTACACCTTC.

This clone was seen more than once but under ten times. V is TRBV6-1 and J is TRBJ1-6; perhaps TRBD1 as D (5 bases). The CDR3 contains 14 residues. V was clipped by 2 bases and J by 10 bases, with 12 bases between them. CDR1 and CDR2 (germline): MNHNS, SASEGT. The CDR3 DNA reads as TGTGCCAGCAGTGAATACTGGACAAACTCACCCCTCCACTTT. Translating it yields CASSEYWTNSPLHF.

This rearrangement joins TRBV7-9 to TRBJ2-3; no clear D. The CDR3 runs to 15 residues. CDR1 and CDR2 (germline): SEHNR, FQNEAQ (reference sequence). The V end was cut by 5 bases, the J end by 0 bases, with 12 bases between. CDR3 sequence reads: CASSLSLHSTDTQYF. CDR3 DNA: TGTGCCAGCAGCCTCTCGTTACACAGCACAGATACGCAGTATTTT. Drawing the rest from reference TRBV7-9 and TRBJ2-3, the complete variable domain is DTGVSQNPRHKITKRGQNVTFRCDPISEHNRLYWYRQTLGQGPEFLTYFQNEAQLEKSRLLSDRFSAERPKGSFSTLEIQRTEQGDSAMYLCASSLSLHSTDTQYFGPGTRLTVL.

This clone came up a few times. CDR3 bases: TGTGCCAGCAGAATCCGTGAGGAGCAGTTCTTC. This codes for CASRIREEQFF. The rearrangement links TRBV7-9 to TRBJ2-1; D remains ambiguous. Germline V gives CDR1 SEHNR, CDR2 FQNEAQ (reference sequence). V lost 6 bases to trimming and J lost 10 bases, with 10 bases between them. CDR3 size: 11 residues.

The J gene is TRBJ1-2, the V gene TRBV3-1 (or the pseudogene TRBV3-2); no firm D call. Germline CDR1 is LGHDT and CDR2 is YNNKEL (reference sequence). The CDR3 has 12 amino acids. Trimming stripped 4 bases from V and 4 bases from J, with 7 bases between. The CDR3: CASSPGGYGYTF. As DNA, the CDR3 is TGTGCCAGCAGCCCGGGTGGCTATGGCTACACCTTC.

The chain carries TRBV18 and TRBJ1-2; D not certain. V lost 0 bases and J 4 bases, leaving 12 bases between the germline ends. The CDR3 has 15 residues. The germline V gene encodes CDR1 KGHSH and CDR2 LQKENI. The CDR3 nucleotides are TGTGCCAGCTCACCACCGATGGAAAGATCCTATGGCTACACCTTC. This translates into CASSPPMERSYGYTF.

The chain combines TRBV6-5 with TRBJ2-7; D possibly matches TRBD1 or TRBD2 (6 bases each). Looked up from germline, CDR1 is MNHEY and CDR2 is SVGAGI. The CDR3 consists of 15 residues. Between the trimmed V and J ends, which lost 4 bases and 5 bases, there was a span of 18 bases. In DNA form, the CDR3 reads TGTGCCAGCAGTTCCCGCACGGGGGCGAGGGACGAGCAGTACTTC. Translating it yields CASSSRTGARDEQYF.

The rearrangement joins TRBV7-2 to TRBJ1-1; D perhaps matches TRBD1 (5 bases). V was clipped by 4 bases and J by 10 bases, with 22 bases between them. The CDR3 length is 15 residues. Germline V lookup: CDR1 SGHTA, CDR2 FQGNSA. The chain's CDR3 is CASSSERGRLPRAFF. DNA of the CDR3: TGTGCCAGCAGCTCCGAACGGGGGAGGTTACCCCGAGCTTTCTTT. The variable domain in full, completed from reference TRBV7-2 and TRBJ1-1, reads GAGVSQSPSNKVTEKGKDVELRCDPISGHTALYWYRQSLGQGLEFLIYFQGNSAPDKSGLPSDRFSAERTGGSVSTLTIQRTQQEDSAVYLCASSSERGRLPRAFFGQGTRLTVV.

CDR3: CASSIRGGGTGELFF. CDR3 DNA: TGTGCCAGTAGCATTAGAGGCGGGGGCACCGGGGAGCTGTTTTTT. The chain combines TRBV19 with TRBJ2-2; 7 nucleotides line up with TRBD2. J gave up 4 bases and V 6 bases, and 8 bases lay outside the gene matches. The CDR3 consists of 15 residues. Germline-derived CDR1 and CDR2 are LNHDA and SQIVND (reference sequence).

The gene calls are TRBV5-6 and TRBJ1-4, with D maybe TRBD1 (6 bases). Germline V gene data show CDR1 as SGHDT and CDR2 as YYEEEE. V was shortened by 5 bases and J by 4 bases, with 12 bases between the two germline ends. The CDR3 consists of 14 residues. The CDR3: CASRKQGLNEKLFF. As DNA, the CDR3 is TGTGCCAGCAGAAAACAGGGTCTTAATGAAAAACTGTTTTTT.

In this sample, this clone turned up a few times. This chain links TRBV7-9 with TRBJ1-5; D is ambiguous. CDR3 size: 14 residues. Trimming stripped 1 base from V and 3 bases from J, with 7 bases between. Germline CDR1 is SEHNR and CDR2 is FQNEAQ (reference sequence). This chain's CDR3 is CASSLGITNQPQHF. The CDR3 DNA follows: TGTGCCAGCAGCTTAGGGATTACCAATCAGCCCCAGCATTTT.

The rearrangement uses TRBV20-1 and TRBJ1-6, with 8 bases fitting TRBD1. The germline gives CDR1 DFQATT, CDR2 SNEGSKA (reference sequence). The CDR3 length is 15 residues. Losses at the gene ends were 3 bases for V and 7 bases for J; bases not matched to a gene: 8. CDR3 loop: CSASRDRSPNSPLHF. CDR3 nucleotides: TGCAGTGCTAGTAGGGACAGGAGCCCGAATTCACCCCTCCACTTT.

This clone was seen once. This sequence joins TRBV19 and TRBJ2-2; no clear D gene. This CDR3 spans 13 amino acids. Germline V lookup: CDR1 LNHDA, CDR2 SQIVND (reference sequence). Deletions cut 7 bases from V and 7 bases from J, with 13 bases between. CDR3 loop: CASNNSPGGELFF. CDR3 coding DNA: TGTGCCAGTAATAACAGTCCCGGCGGGGAGCTGTTTTTT.

CDR3 residues: CASSVGLAGENEQFF. The CDR3 DNA reads as TGTGCCAGCAGCGTAGGCCTAGCGGGAGAAAATGAGCAGTTCTTC. V and J are TRBV9 and TRBJ2-1, with TRBD2 matching over 10 bases. V trimming: 0 bases; J trimming: 7 bases; junction bases outside the gene matches: 4. This CDR3 has 15 amino acids. Germline V gene data show CDR1 as SGDLS and CDR2 as YYNGEE.

V is TRBV5-5 and J is TRBJ1-3, with D unresolved. Trimming took off 4 bases at V and 0 bases at J, with 11 bases between the two ends. Germline V CDR1 and CDR2: SGHKS, YYEKEE (reference sequence). There are 15 residues in the CDR3. CDR3 bases: TGTGCCAGCAGCCACGCAGGCAACTCTGGAAACACCATATATTTT. Its translation is CASSHAGNSGNTIYF.

The rearrangement links TRBV7-2 to TRBJ1-2, with 11 bases lining up with TRBD1. Germline CDR1 SGHTA, CDR2 FQGNSA. V was pared by 1 base and J by 0 bases, with 10 bases of the junction left unmatched. The CDR3 has 19 amino acids. The CDR3 region is CASSLVRWDRGKANYGYTF. The CDR3 DNA follows: TGTGCCAGCAGCTTAGTACGTTGGGACAGGGGGAAGGCTAACTATGGCTACACCTTC. Supplemented by reference TRBV7-2 and TRBJ1-2, the full variable domain reads GAGVSQSPSNKVTEKGKDVELRCDPISGHTALYWYRQSLGQGLEFLIYFQGNSAPDKSGLPSDRFSAERTGGSVSTLTIQRTQQEDSAVYLCASSLVRWDRGKANYGYTFGSGTRLTVV.

The chain links TRBV9 to TRBJ1-2; no definite D call. CDR3 length: 16 amino acids. V was cut by 3 bases and J by 5 bases, with 20 bases left in between. Germline V lookup: CDR1 SGDLS, CDR2 YYNGEE. CDR3 sequence reads: CASSGAPNTGWYGYTF. The CDR3 DNA reads TGTGCCAGCAGCGGAGCCCCGAACACGGGTTGGTATGGCTACACCTTC.

The chain links TRBV7-3 to TRBJ1-1; the D is unclear. CDR1 is SGHTA and CDR2 is FQGTGA in the germline V gene. There are 13 residues in the CDR3. V was clipped by 6 bases and J by 1 base, with 9 bases between them. The CDR3 is CASRMGSNTEAFF. The CDR3 nucleotides read TGTGCCAGCAGGATGGGTTCGAACACTGAAGCTTTCTTT.

The chain joins TRBV5-1 to TRBJ1-3; a weak D match, TRBD1 (6 bases). The V gene lost 4 bases and the J gene lost 4 bases, with 18 bases spanning the gap. The length of the CDR3 is 16 residues. Germline V CDR1 and CDR2: SGHRS, YFSETQ. The CDR3 sequence: CASSRGNREKGNTIYF. As DNA, the CDR3 is TGCGCCAGCAGCCGCGGAAACAGGGAGAAGGGAAACACCATATATTTT.